Presented here are 2 T cell receptor beta chains from one specimen sequenced in a study of CD8 T cells in Susac syndrome. Reverse transcription of about 0.45 to 1 ug RNA was performed with random hexamers. TCRdb fed the immunoSEQ multiplex PCR reads into MiXCR, producing one record per CDR3 protein. The table records about 300,000 distinct CDR3 sequences, 70% to 90% of them present only once. Sequenced sample: CD8+ T cells from PBMCs. The receptors originated from a human donor with multiple sclerosis.

This clonotype was counted between two and nine times. The chain carries TRBV24-1 and TRBJ2-5; TRBD1 agrees at 7 bases. The trim removed 0 bases at V and 4 bases at J, leaving 16 bases unmatched. This CDR3 spans 19 amino acids. Germline V gene sequence: CDR1 KGHDR, CDR2 SFDVKD. Here the CDR3 DNA reads TGTGCCACCAGTGATTTGAACCGGGACAGCCAAGAGGGTGGAGAGACCCAGTACTTC. Its translation: CATSDLNRDSQEGGETQYF.

The chain combines TRBV6-4 with TRBJ2-1, with a weak D call TRBD2 (5 bases). The CDR3 loop spans 15 amino acids. Per the germline V gene, CDR1 is MRHNA and CDR2 is SNTAGT. Trimming shortened V by 6 bases and J by 4 bases, and 16 bases separated the two germline ends. The CDR3 protein is CASSPLASRYNEQFF. CDR3 nucleotides: TGTGCCAGCAGCCCCTTAGCGAGTAGGTACAATGAGCAGTTCTTC.